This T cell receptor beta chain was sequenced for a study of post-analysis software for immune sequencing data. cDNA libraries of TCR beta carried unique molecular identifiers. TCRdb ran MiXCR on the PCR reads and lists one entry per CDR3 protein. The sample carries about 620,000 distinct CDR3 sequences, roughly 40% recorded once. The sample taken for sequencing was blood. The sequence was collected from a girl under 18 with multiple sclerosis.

The CDR3 coding sequence is TGTGCCAGTAGTATACTGGACACTAACTATGGCTACACCTTC. Translation: CASSILDTNYGYTF. V gene TRBV19 combines with J gene TRBJ1-2, with D possibly TRBD1 on 5 matching bases. CDR3 length equals 14 residues. Germline assignment: CDR1 LNHDA and CDR2 SQIVND (reference sequence). V dropped 2 bases and J dropped 0 bases, with 7 bases sitting between them.